The 15 T cell receptor beta chains below come from one sample, sequenced in a study of blood T cell repertoires in COVID-19. Profiled with immunoSEQ multiplex PCR; TCRdb holds only in-frame clones, not every one. This sample has some 200,000 clones, with 80% to 90% found just once. Sequences were obtained from PBMCs or T cells enriched from blood (not recorded which). The receptor set was obtained from a woman in her late teens or twenties in a cohort exposed to, infected with or recovered from COVID-19 (not recorded which).

The chain uses TRBV11-2 and TRBJ1-2; weak D call: TRBD1 (5 bases). Germline V gene lookup returns CDR1 SGHAT and CDR2 FQNNGV. Trimming left V 3 bases short and J 7 bases short, with 9 bases between. The CDR3 length is 12 residues. The chain's CDR3 is CASSFVRGGYTF. CDR3 coding DNA: TGTGCCAGCAGCTTCGTAAGGGGTGGCTACACCTTC.

The V call is TRBV6-5, the J call TRBJ2-1; possible D gene TRBD2, 6 bases. This CDR3 has 12 residues. Germline V gene lookup returns CDR1 MNHEY and CDR2 SVGAGI. The V gene lost 8 bases and the J gene lost 8 bases, with 13 bases spanning the gap. CDR3 sequence (DNA): TGTGCCAGCGGCCTGGAGCGGGATGAGCAGTTCTTC. Its protein product is CASGLERDEQFF.

For the CDR3, the DNA is TGCGCCAGCAGCTTTACTAGCGGGGCTTACAATGAGCAGTTCTTC. Translation gives CASSFTSGAYNEQFF. The chain links TRBV5-1 to TRBJ2-1; 10 bases line up with TRBD2. From germline, CDR1 is SGHRS and CDR2 YFSETQ. The CDR3 loop spans 15 amino acids. With 2 bases clipped from V and 4 bases from J, the junction kept 3 bases outside the gene matches.

The V call is TRBV11-3, the J call TRBJ1-1; D is uncertain. V was trimmed by 3 bases and J by 1 base, leaving 6 bases between them. This CDR3 spans 13 amino acids. The V gene's germline CDR1 is SGHNT and CDR2 YENEEA. The CDR3 DNA is TGTGCCAGCAGCTTTAACTGGAACACTGAAGCTTTCTTT. Translating it yields CASSFNWNTEAFF. Variable domain in full (rest from reference TRBV11-3 and TRBJ1-1): EAGVVQSPRYKIIEKKQPVAFWCNPISGHNTLYWYLQNLGQGPELLIRYENEEAVDDSQLPKDRFSAERLKGVDSTLKIQPAELGDSAVYLCASSFNWNTEAFFGQGTRLTVV.

This rearrangement joins TRBV6-5 to TRBJ1-2; 9 bases are shared with TRBD1. Trimming took 7 bases from V and 11 from J; bases not matched to a gene: 14. The CDR3 loop spans 14 amino acids. Germline V gene lookup returns CDR1 MNHEY and CDR2 SVGAGI. The CDR3 DNA sequence: TGTGCCAGCAATCCCGGGACAGGGAGGCTCAGTTACACCTTC. Translated, it gives CASNPGTGRLSYTF.

The V call is TRBV9, the J call TRBJ2-1, with 11 bases that match TRBD2. Germline values: CDR1 SGDLS, CDR2 YYNGEE. V gave up 3 bases and J gave up 4 bases; unmatched junction bases: 0. The CDR3 totals 14 residues. The CDR3 protein is CASSASGGYNEQFF. As DNA, the CDR3 is TGTGCCAGCAGCGCTAGCGGGGGGTACAATGAGCAGTTCTTC.

CDR3 in amino acids: CASSLGHSVLEQYF. The CDR3 DNA sequence: TGCGCCAGCAGCTTGGGACATTCGGTTCTCGAGCAGTACTTC. The chain joins TRBV5-1 to TRBJ2-7, with D hard to call. Looked up from germline, CDR1 is SGHRS and CDR2 is YFSETQ. Trimming took off 0 bases at V and 6 bases at J, with 13 bases between the two ends. CDR3 length: 14 residues. Full variable domain (remainder filled in from reference TRBV5-1 and TRBJ2-7): KAGVTQTPRYLIKTRGQQVTLSCSPISGHRSVSWYQQTPGQGLQFLFEYFSETQRNKGNFPGRFSGRQFSNSRSEMNVSTLELGDSALYLCASSLGHSVLEQYFGPGTRLTVT.

The rearrangement links TRBV7-2 to TRBJ2-5; 8 bases are shared with TRBD2. The CDR3 has 13 amino acids. V lost 4 bases, J lost 9 bases, and 7 bases stayed unmatched. Germline-derived CDR1 and CDR2 are SGHTA and FQGNSA. Here the CDR3 DNA reads TGTGCCAGCAGCTCAGGGACTAGGAGGTCCCAGTACTTC. It specifies CASSSGTRRSQYF. The full variable domain, with the rest looked up from reference TRBV7-2 and TRBJ2-5, is GAGVSQSPSNKVTEKGKDVELRCDPISGHTALYWYRQSLGQGLEFLIYFQGNSAPDKSGLPSDRFSAERTGGSVSTLTIQRTQQEDSAVYLCASSSGTRRSQYFGPGTRLLVL.

The genes are TRBV7-7 and TRBJ2-1, with TRBD1 identical over 10 bases. V was pared by 2 bases and J by 9 bases, with 7 bases of the junction left unmatched. The CDR3 has 15 amino acids. Germline V gene data show CDR1 as SSHAT and CDR2 as FNYEAQ (reference sequence). Written as DNA, the CDR3 is TGTGCCAGCAGCTTATCGGACAGGGGGGGGACTGAGCAGTTCTTC. This gives the protein CASSLSDRGGTEQFF.

The chain carries TRBV14 and TRBJ1-4, with TRBD1 as a possible D gene (5 bases). CDR1 is SGHDN, CDR2 FVKESK, per germline. This CDR3 is 14 amino acids long. The germline V and J ends were trimmed by 5 bases and 4 bases, with 11 bases remaining between them. The CDR3 sequence: CASSSRGFNEKLFF. The CDR3 coding sequence is TGTGCCAGCAGCTCTCGGGGGTTTAATGAAAAACTGTTTTTT. The whole variable domain, remainder taken from reference TRBV14 and TRBJ1-4, is EAGVTQFPSHSVIEKGQTVTLRCDPISGHDNLYWYRRVMGKEIKFLLHFVKESKQDESGMPNNRFLAERTGGTYSTLKVQPAELEDSGVYFCASSSRGFNEKLFFGSGTQLSVL.

The chain is built from TRBV6-5 and TRBJ2-1; D may be TRBD2 (6 bases). Germline V lookup: CDR1 MNHEY, CDR2 SVGAGI. V lost 2 bases and J lost 7, with 12 bases in between. This CDR3 contains 14 residues. CDR3 coding DNA: TGTGCCAGCAGTTACGAGGAGGGGCGGAATGAGCAGTTCTTC. Translating gives CASSYEEGRNEQFF.

The gene calls are TRBV6-5 and TRBJ2-7; 9 bases match TRBD1. Germline CDR1 reads MNHEY; CDR2 reads SVGAGI. CDR3 size: 14 residues. V gave up 11 bases and J gave up 1 base; unmatched junction bases: 9. The CDR3 nucleotides read TGTGCCGGACACGCGGGACAGGGATCCTACGAGCAGTACTTC. Its translation is CAGHAGQGSYEQYF.

This chain joins TRBV6-5 and TRBJ2-1; D might be TRBD2 (5 bases). CDR1 is MNHEY, CDR2 SVGAGI, per germline. The CDR3 is 13 amino acids. V was pared by 5 bases and J by 4 bases, with 9 bases between. In DNA, the CDR3 is TGTGCCAGCAGTAGCGGCCCGTACAATGAGCAGTTCTTC. It codes for CASSSGPYNEQFF.

The V and J genes are TRBV18 and TRBJ1-2, with 11 bases identical to TRBD1. Germline CDR1 and CDR2: KGHSH and LQKENI. The CDR3 runs 17 residues. V was pared by 4 bases and J by 2 bases, with 9 bases of the junction left unmatched. The CDR3: CASSQAWDRGSNYGYTF. In DNA, the CDR3 is TGTGCCAGCTCACAGGCTTGGGACAGGGGGTCGAACTATGGCTACACCTTC.

The CDR3 DNA reads TGTGCCAGCAGCTCCCTTCTTGGGCGGGTGGGGAATGAGCAGTTCTTC. It yields the protein CASSSLLGRVGNEQFF. The genes are TRBV7-3 and TRBJ2-1; D perhaps matches TRBD2 (5 bases). Per the germline V gene, CDR1 is SGHTA and CDR2 is FQGTGA. The V gene lost 4 bases and the J gene lost 7 bases, with 20 bases spanning the gap. The CDR3 is 16 amino acids.